The 5 T cell receptor beta chains given below trace back to one sample, sequenced in a study of lymphopenia after photon versus proton radiotherapy. Assay used: immunoSEQ multiplex PCR; TCRdb lists only in-frame clones, some missing. The sample has 40,000 or so clones; 85% are singletons. The sequencing used peripheral blood, collected from a patient treated with photon-based radiotherapy. The source is a man in his forties with gastric cancer.

This chain connects TRBV19 to TRBJ2-5; D unclear. The germline V gene has CDR1 LNHDA and CDR2 SQIVND (reference sequence). With 2 bases removed from V and 2 bases from J, the gap between germline ends came to 9 bases. The CDR3 extends over 14 amino acids. The CDR3 sequence is CASSISASQETQYF. The DNA for the CDR3 is TGTGCCAGTAGTATATCAGCGTCTCAAGAGACCCAGTACTTC.

The V call is TRBV6-1, the J call TRBJ2-7, with 9 positions matching TRBD1. With V trimmed by 6 bases and J by 4 bases, 7 bases remained unmatched. CDR3 size: 14 residues. In germline, CDR1 is MNHNS, CDR2 SASEGT. The CDR3: CASRTGTGFYEQYF. CDR3 in DNA: TGTGCCAGCAGAACCGGGACAGGGTTTTACGAGCAGTACTTC.

This clone appeared a few times. V gene TRBV5-5 combines with J gene TRBJ2-7; 8 positions match TRBD2. The V gene's germline CDR1 is SGHKS and CDR2 YYEKEE (reference sequence). This CDR3 spans 16 amino acids. V gave up 0 bases and J gave up 0 bases; unmatched junction bases: 5. The CDR3 loop is CASSLVATSVSYEQYF. The CDR3 region has the DNA TGTGCCAGCAGCTTGGTTGCGACTAGCGTCTCCTACGAGCAGTACTTC.

The chain is built from TRBV19 and TRBJ1-5; D may be TRBD1 (5 bases). Germline CDR1 and CDR2: LNHDA and SQIVND (reference sequence). The CDR3 extends over 13 amino acids. V lost 8 bases to trimming and J lost 0 bases, with 8 bases between them. In DNA form, the CDR3 reads TGTGCCAGTCGGGGGTATAGCAATCAGCCCCAGCATTTT. Its translation: CASRGYSNQPQHF.

The V gene is TRBV7-2, the J gene TRBJ2-3; D gene uncertain. Trimming left V 5 bases short and J 1 base short, with 7 bases between. Germline assignment: CDR1 SGHTA and CDR2 FQGNSA. The CDR3 is 13 residues long. CDR3 nucleotides: TGTGCCAGCAGCCGACGACGCACAGATACGCAGTATTTT. Encoded protein: CASSRRRTDTQYF.